The 29 T cell receptor beta chains in this list originate from one sample, sequenced in a study of early T cells in non-severe SARS-CoV-2 infection. TCRdb redid the calling of the 5' RACE reads with MiXCR, one entry per CDR3 protein. The sample carries under 30,000 distinct CDR3 sequences, 4.5% to 7% recorded once. The sequencing sample was made of whole blood. All receptors come from an adult who was a healthcare worker with PCR-confirmed SARS-CoV-2 infection or an uninfected control (not recorded which).

In its sample, this clonotype was seen many times. This chain connects TRBV11-2 to TRBJ2-7, with D perhaps given as TRBD1 or TRBD2 (5 bases each). The V gene lost 3 bases and the J gene lost 7 bases, with 13 bases spanning the gap. Germline-derived CDR1 and CDR2 are SGHAT and FQNNGV. The CDR3 extends over 13 amino acids. CDR3: CASSFGDQGEQYF. The CDR3 bases are TGTGCCAGCAGCTTCGGGGACCAAGGGGAGCAGTACTTC.

This clonotype was seen repeatedly, ten times or more. The chain has TRBV29-1 and TRBJ2-1; 7 bases line up with TRBD1. The CDR3 covers 16 residues. Trimming removed 5 bases from V and 9 bases from J; junction bases left unmatched: 19. Germline loops: CDR1 SQVTM, CDR2 ANQGSEA. The CDR3 loop reads CSVRSFLGQTYGEQFF. CDR3 nucleotides: TGCAGCGTTCGCAGCTTTCTGGGACAGACCTATGGTGAGCAGTTCTTC.

This clonotype has at least ten counts. CDR3 bases: TGTGCCAGTAGTATGGTTTCTGGGGCCAACGTCCTGACTTTC. This sequence encodes CASSMVSGANVLTF. The J gene is TRBJ2-6, the V gene TRBV19; D gene uncertain. The CDR3 sequence is 14 residues long. V was trimmed by 3 bases and J by 1 base, leaving 4 bases between them. Germline V gene data show CDR1 as LNHDA and CDR2 as SQIVND (reference sequence).

This clonotype occurred many times. The chain employs TRBV23-1 and TRBJ1-4, with D possibly TRBD1 on 5 matching bases. Being an ORF, TRBV23-1 has a function that is uncertain. The CDR3 runs to 13 residues. CDR3 sequence: CDRESRWTEKLFF. CDR3 sequence (DNA): TGCGATCGCGAGTCCCGCTGGACAGAAAAACTGTTTTTT.

This clonotype occurred many times. The J gene is TRBJ2-3, the V gene TRBV21-1. TRBV21-1 is labeled a pseudogene. This CDR3 is built from 14 residues. Written as DNA, the CDR3 is TGTGCCAGCAGCAAACTACCTAGCACAGATACGCAGTATTTT. As protein: CASSKLPSTDTQYF.

This clonotype was seen ten or more times. The chain joins TRBV12-3 or TRBV12-4 to TRBJ1-4; D may be TRBD1 (5 bases). The CDR3 contains 15 residues. V dropped 5 bases and J dropped 3 bases, with 13 bases sitting between them. The CDR3 loop reads CASSPPGRPNEKLFF. The CDR3 DNA reads TGTGCCAGCAGTCCTCCGGGACGGCCTAATGAAAAACTGTTTTTT.

Many counts were recorded for this clonotype. This chain joins TRBV11-2 and TRBJ2-1; D ambiguous. CDR1 is SGHAT, CDR2 FQNNGV, per germline. The CDR3 covers 13 residues. V dropped 3 bases and J dropped 6 bases, with 9 bases sitting between them. CDR3 protein: CASSFFRSNEQFF. The CDR3 region has the DNA TGTGCCAGCAGCTTTTTCAGGTCCAATGAGCAGTTCTTC.

This clonotype was seen ten or more times. This chain connects TRBV7-2 to TRBJ1-1; possibly TRBD1 for D (6 bases). The CDR3 length is 15 residues. Germline lookup yields CDR1 SGHTA and CDR2 FQGNSA. V lost 3 bases and J lost 4, with 15 bases in between. The CDR3 loop reads CASSFRPQGSTEAFF. CDR3 DNA sequence: TGTGCCAGCAGCTTTCGCCCACAGGGCAGCACTGAAGCTTTCTTT. The whole variable domain, filled in from reference TRBV7-2 and TRBJ1-1, reads GAGVSQSPSNKVTEKGKDVELRCDPISGHTALYWYRQSLGQGLEFLIYFQGNSAPDKSGLPSDRFSAERTGGSVSTLTIQRTQQEDSAVYLCASSFRPQGSTEAFFGQGTRLTVV.

This clonotype has a handful of counts. V gene TRBV20-1 combines with J gene TRBJ2-1, with TRBD2 matching over 10 bases. The V and J ends lost 6 bases and 3 bases, in that order; junction bases with no gene match: 8. The germline V gene encodes CDR1 DFQATT and CDR2 SNEGSKA (reference sequence). This CDR3 contains 15 residues. DNA for the CDR3: TGCAGTGCCCAGTCGTCTAGCGGGGGCTACAATGAGCAGTTCTTC. Translating gives CSAQSSSGGYNEQFF.

This clonotype appeared many times. This chain uses TRBV5-6 with TRBJ1-2, with D maybe TRBD1 (5 bases). Germline assignment: CDR1 SGHDT and CDR2 YYEEEE. Trimming left V 6 bases short and J 6 bases short, with 15 bases between. The length of the CDR3 is 13 residues. CDR3 coding DNA: TGTGCCAGCACCCCGGCAGGGAGGGATGGCTACACCTTC. This gives the protein CASTPAGRDGYTF.

This clonotype was recorded at least ten times. The chain uses TRBV5-6 and TRBJ1-3; TRBD1 aligns across 7 bases. Trimming cost V 1 base and J 0 bases; bases outside gene matches: 7. The CDR3 has 17 residues. CDR1 SGHDT and CDR2 YYEEEE come from the germline V gene. CDR3 loop: CASSLTQGDLSGNTIYF. In DNA, the CDR3 is TGTGCCAGCAGCTTGACCCAGGGGGACCTCTCTGGAAACACCATATATTTT. Filled out from reference TRBV5-6 and TRBJ1-3, the complete variable domain reads DAGVTQSPTHLIKTRGQQVTLRCSPKSGHDTVSWYQQALGQGPQFIFQYYEEEERQRGNFPDRFSGHQFPNYSSELNVNALLLGDSALYLCASSLTQGDLSGNTIYFGEGSWLTVV.

This clonotype was observed many times. The V gene is TRBV29-1, the J gene TRBJ2-7; no firm D call. Germline V gives CDR1 SQVTM, CDR2 ANQGSEA. There are 12 residues in the CDR3. Trimming stripped 6 bases from V and 0 bases from J, with 9 bases between. The CDR3 bases are TGCAGCGTCCGGACCTTCTCCTACGAGCAGTACTTC. Translation gives CSVRTFSYEQYF.

Ten or more counts support this clonotype. This chain connects TRBV10-3 to TRBJ1-3; D remains unclear. Germline V gives CDR1 ENHRY, CDR2 SYGVKD. With 0 bases removed from V and 3 bases from J, the gap between germline ends came to 6 bases. CDR3 length equals 14 residues. CDR3 sequence reads: CAISESGVGNTIYF. In nucleotides, the CDR3 is TGTGCCATCAGTGAGTCTGGAGTTGGAAACACCATATATTTT.

The chain employs TRBV6-5 and TRBJ2-7; D possibly corresponds to TRBD2 (5 bases). Germline CDR1 MNHEY, CDR2 SVGAGI. CDR3 length: 13 residues. Trimming removed 2 bases from V and 5 bases from J, with 10 bases in between. In DNA form, the CDR3 reads TGTGCCAGCAGTTACCCCCCCGGGGACGAGCAGTACTTC. The encoded protein is CASSYPPGDEQYF.

This clonotype was observed many times. The chain joins TRBV7-9 to TRBJ1-4; D gene uncertain. The CDR3 extends over 14 amino acids. Per the germline V gene, CDR1 is SEHNR and CDR2 is FQNEAQ (reference sequence). V lost 7 bases and J 6 bases, leaving 15 bases between the germline ends. CDR3 nucleotide sequence: TGTGCCAGCAAGGGCGACACCCTGGATGAAAAACTGTTTTTT. This gives the protein CASKGDTLDEKLFF.

This clonotype was recorded many times. The chain is built from TRBV7-8 and TRBJ2-3, with D maybe TRBD1 (6 bases). Trimming shortened V by 1 base and J by 0 bases, and 11 bases separated the two germline ends. The CDR3 loop spans 16 amino acids. Germline CDR1 reads SGHVS; CDR2 reads FQNEAQ. The CDR3 sequence is CASSLGAGESTDTQYF. The DNA for the CDR3 is TGTGCCAGCAGCTTAGGGGCAGGGGAGAGCACAGATACGCAGTATTTT.

Notes on this clonotype: A much larger clone is a single base away; this may be a read error. This chain links TRBV6-1 with TRBJ2-3; 10 nucleotides align to TRBD2. This CDR3 spans 16 amino acids. The V and J ends lost 6 bases and 4 bases, in that order; junction bases with no gene match: 10. Germline values: CDR1 MNHNS, CDR2 SASEGT. DNA for the CDR3: TGTGCCAGCAGACTAAAGCGGGGGGGCTTCCCAGATACGCAGTATTTT. Its translation is CASRLKRGGFPDTQYF.

This clonotype came up a few times. A junction end diverges from the germline sequence, so it may reflect a read error. This rearrangement joins TRBV5-6 to TRBJ2-7, with D possibly matching TRBD2 (5 bases). Germline V gene lookup returns CDR1 SGHDT and CDR2 YYEEEE. The length of the CDR3 is 13 residues. The CDR3 loop is CASRLGLANEQYF. The CDR3 bases are TGTGCCAGCAGATTGGGCCTAGCCAACGAGCAGTACTTC.

This clonotype was detected ten times or more. V gene TRBV7-6 combines with J gene TRBJ1-1; no clear D. This CDR3 has 14 amino acids. Trimming stripped 4 bases from V and 2 bases from J, with 11 bases between. From germline, CDR1 is SGHVS and CDR2 FNYEAQ. CDR3 DNA: TGTGCCAGCAGCTCGCCCCGGGCAAACACTGAAGCTTTCTTT. Translated: CASSSPRANTEAFF.

This clonotype appeared many times. The chain combines TRBV6-2 or TRBV6-3 with TRBJ2-2, with TRBD2 as a possible D gene (6 bases). V dropped 4 bases and J dropped 1 base, with 10 bases sitting between them. The CDR3 is 15 amino acids. Per the germline V gene, CDR1 is MNHEY and CDR2 is SVGEGT. CDR3 sequence (DNA): TGTGCCAGCAGTTCGACTAGGATGAACACCGGGGAGCTGTTTTTT. It specifies CASSSTRMNTGELFF.

The chain has TRBV10-3 and TRBJ2-7; D remains ambiguous. This CDR3 comprises 18 residues. With 6 bases removed from V and 3 bases from J, the gap between germline ends came to 27 bases. Germline values: CDR1 ENHRY, CDR2 SYGVKD. The CDR3 spells CAIRDVVWGRELIYEQYF. CDR3 coding DNA: TGTGCCATCAGGGACGTTGTATGGGGTCGAGAGTTGATCTACGAGCAGTACTTC.

This clonotype has ten or more counts. The rearrangement links TRBV5-1 to TRBJ2-3, with 11 bases identical to TRBD2. CDR3 length: 15 residues. J was trimmed by 5 bases and V by 2 bases; bases with no gene match: 4. In germline, CDR1 is SGHRS, CDR2 YFSETQ. In DNA form, the CDR3 reads TGCGCCAGCAGCTTTATAGCGGGGGGGCGAGATACGCAGTATTTT. This gives the protein CASSFIAGGRDTQYF.

The table lists this clonotype with many counts. This chain links TRBV5-1 with TRBJ1-4; D not resolved. CDR1 is SGHRS and CDR2 is YFSETQ in the germline V gene. The length of the CDR3 is 14 residues. V lost 0 bases, J lost 8 bases, and 11 bases lay in between. This CDR3 reads CASSLGTNHEKLFF. The CDR3 nucleotides are TGCGCCAGCAGCTTGGGAACCAACCACGAAAAACTGTTTTTT.

This clonotype was observed at least ten times. V gene TRBV18 combines with J gene TRBJ2-1, with a possible D match to TRBD2 (5 bases). V dropped 8 bases and J dropped 5 bases, with 13 bases sitting between them. This CDR3 spans 13 amino acids. Germline V CDR1 and CDR2: KGHSH, LQKENI. CDR3 nucleotides: TGTGCCAGCCATCCGGGATCTGACAATGAGCAGTTCTTC. This codes for CASHPGSDNEQFF.

Many counts were recorded for this clonotype. The chain links TRBV5-1 to TRBJ2-2, with 9 bases lining up with TRBD2. The junction had 4 bases not matched to a gene; V was cut back by 6 bases and J by 1 base. The germline gives CDR1 SGHRS, CDR2 YFSETQ. The CDR3 extends over 15 amino acids. CDR3 coding DNA: TGCGCCAGCACAGAACTAGCGGGGAACACCGGGGAGCTGTTTTTT. Translated, it gives CASTELAGNTGELFF.

The chain couples TRBV4-2 to TRBJ1-3; D unresolved. The V end was cut by 3 bases, the J end by 0 bases, with 12 bases between. Germline V gene lookup returns CDR1 LGHNA and CDR2 YNFKEQ. The CDR3 contains 16 residues. The CDR3 DNA reads TGTGCCAGCAGCCACCCAACGGGTCTCTCTGGAAACACCATATATTTT. It translates to CASSHPTGLSGNTIYF.

The chain is built from TRBV6-1 and TRBJ1-5; D remains ambiguous. V lost 2 bases to trimming and J lost 3 bases, with 11 bases between them. The CDR3 totals 15 residues. Germline-derived CDR1 and CDR2 are MNHNS and SASEGT. The CDR3 sequence: CASSEKAGVNQPQHF. The CDR3 coding sequence is TGTGCCAGCAGTGAAAAGGCAGGCGTCAATCAGCCCCAGCATTTT.

The sample holds many counts of this clonotype. One end of the junction is discordant with germline, which a read error may explain. The chain links TRBV7-7 to TRBJ2-1; D assignment may be TRBD1 or TRBD2 (5 bases each). The CDR3 loop spans 15 amino acids. The germline CDR1 and CDR2 sequences are SSHAT and FNYEAQ (reference sequence). CDR3 nucleotide sequence: TGTGCTAGCAGCTTATATCTGGGGGACTACAATGAGCAGTTCTTC. It codes for CASSLYLGDYNEQFF. Variable domain in full (rest from reference TRBV7-7 and TRBJ2-1): GAGVSQSPRYKVTKRGQDVTLRCDPISSHATLYWYQQALGQGPEFLTYFNYEAQPDKSGLPSDRFSAERPEGSISTLTIQRTEQRDSAMYRCASSLYLGDYNEQFFGPGTRLTVL.

In this sample, this clonotype turned up a few times. V is TRBV9 and J is TRBJ1-6; D is uncertain. The CDR3 covers 15 residues. CDR1 and CDR2 (germline): SGDLS, YYNGEE. Between the trimmed V and J ends, which lost 5 bases and 7 bases, there was a span of 16 bases. The CDR3 loop is CASSPRYTENSPLHF. CDR3 nucleotide sequence: TGTGCCAGCAGTCCACGGTACACGGAAAATTCACCCCTCCACTTT.